This T cell receptor (beta chain) was profiled in a study of early T cells in non-severe SARS-CoV-2 infection (dated by TCRdb to the early 2020s). Study-wide context: Bulk RNA from unsorted whole blood was used for TCR sequencing, so alpha and beta chains could not be paired. Broader findings and caveats from the paper: VDJdb matching was skewed toward anti-spike CD8 responses, so virus-specific expansions were likely underestimated and private and CD4 specificities were missed.

A case-control design nested within a healthcare worker cohort in London, UK, was used, with weekly nasopharyngeal swab PCR tests and blood sampling performed. Healthcare workers were recruited between 23 and 31 March 2020, during the week of the UK lockdown, and were followed weekly for up to about 15 weeks. The method was 5' RACE. Sequencing took place on a NextSeq 500. In the TCR library protocol, unique molecular identifiers were attached to individual cDNA molecules to correct for PCR bias and sequencing error. Sequencing covered both TCR alpha and beta chains, and within each sample the abundances of alpha and beta sequences were tightly co-correlated. The source study handled its data this way. Decombinator V4 was used to perform V gene, J gene and CDR3 annotation of TCR sequences. Expanded TCRs were defined as changing significantly between any two time points under a Poisson model with p below 0.0001. TCR abundances were normalised to the total number of TCRs sequenced per sample and were expressed as counts per million. MAIT TCRs were defined by TRAV1-2 paired with TRAJ12, TRAJ20 or TRAJ33, and iNKT TCRs by TRAV10 paired with TRAJ18. VDJdb, accessed 1 November 2021, was searched for CMV, EBV and SARS-CoV-2 annotated TCRs, excluding TCRs annotated for multiple antigens. TCRdb cleaned the public reads at Q25 with fastp, built clones with MiXCR and kept in-frame beta chains. Records with the same CDR3 protein are collapsed into one entry carrying the most frequent genes and DNA. None of the V and J calls come from the authors' own analysis; TCRdb made them. This sample is represented by about 25,000 distinct CDR3 sequences; approximately 4.5% of them were singletons. Approximately 15% of the sample is taken by the ten largest.

V has 4 bases trimmed and J has 0 bases trimmed; junction bases matching no gene number 7. The CDR3 contains 16 residues, cysteine and phenylalanine counted. Only the CDR3 portion is preserved as DNA: 48 bases, with reading frame beginning at the first base. Sequences SGHRS (CDR1) and YFSETQ (CDR2) are obtained from the germline V gene. This clonotype has at least ten counts. What antigen it recognizes has not been identified. Per-base qualities were not stored, and no clone one base away is much larger. Sequenced input: whole blood. Recombination linked TRBV5-1 to TRBJ1-1; TRBD1 lines up with 9 middle nucleotides. This clonotype originated in an adult who was a healthcare worker with PCR-confirmed SARS-CoV-2 infection or an uninfected control (not recorded which). The CDR3 protein: CASSAGQGPLNTEAFF. Here is the DNA: TGCGCCAGCAGCGCCGGACAGGGGCCCTTGAACACTGAAGCTTTCTTT.